This T cell receptor (beta chain) was captured in a study of identical twins. Worth noting for this clonotype: Its antigen is unknown.

Template switching added a universal primer site, and cDNA bore unique molecular identifiers. MiXCR was run by TCRdb on the 5' RACE reads, yielding one entry per CDR3 protein. The sample holds 510,000 or so distinct CDR3 sequences, roughly 15% seen once. CDR1 is SGHAT, CDR2 FQNNGV, per germline. CDR3 length: 16 amino acids. Trimming removed 5 bases from V and 3 bases from J; junction bases left unmatched: 12. Notes on the study in general: The conclusions drew on cross-sectional statistical analysis instead of tracking the same donors. For out-of-frame beta sequences, excess twin sharing was weaker.

The same data also went into a second study, on yellow fever vaccine responses in identical twins. That report adds: A vaccine T cell response that seemed partly convergent and partly personalized was reported in twins.

Specimen: CD4+ T cells sorted from blood. The genes are TRBV11-2 and TRBJ2-7; 8 bases align to TRBD2. This sequence originates from a woman between 18 and 29 years old in good health. This CDR3 reads CASSLQLAAQDYEQYF. DNA for the CDR3: TGTGCCAGCAGCCTTCAACTAGCGGCACAGGACTACGAGCAGTACTTC. The full variable domain, in which reference TRBV11-2 and TRBJ2-7 provide the parts outside the CDR3, is EAGVAQSPRYKIIEKRQSVAFWCNPISGHATLYWYQQILGQGPKLLIQFQNNGVVDDSQLPKDRFSAERLKGVDSTLKIQPAKLEDSAVYLCASSLQLAAQDYEQYFGPGTRLTVT.